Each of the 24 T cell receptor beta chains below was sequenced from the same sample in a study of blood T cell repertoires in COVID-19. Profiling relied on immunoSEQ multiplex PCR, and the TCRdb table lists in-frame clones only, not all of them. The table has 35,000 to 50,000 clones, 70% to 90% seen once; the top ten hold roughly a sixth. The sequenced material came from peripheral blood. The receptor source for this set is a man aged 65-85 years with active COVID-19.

CDR3 bases: TGTGCCAGCAGCGCCGAAACAGGGGCGAGGTCACCCCTCCACTTT. Residues: CASSAETGARSPLHF. V is TRBV5-5 and J is TRBJ1-6, with 7 positions matching TRBD1. The germline V gene has CDR1 SGHKS and CDR2 YYEKEE (reference sequence). The CDR3 loop spans 15 amino acids. V lost 4 bases, J lost 10 bases, and 11 bases stayed unmatched.

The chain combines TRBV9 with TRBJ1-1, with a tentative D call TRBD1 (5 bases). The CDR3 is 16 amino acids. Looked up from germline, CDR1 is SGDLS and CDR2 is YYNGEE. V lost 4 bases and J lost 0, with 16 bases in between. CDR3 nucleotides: TGTGCCAGCAGCCTATACCCGACAGATCTGAACACTGAAGCTTTCTTT. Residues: CASSLYPTDLNTEAFF.

Here the CDR3 reads CASSFGGTGYNEQFF. CDR3 nucleotides: TGTGCCAGCAGCTTTGGTGGGACAGGGTACAATGAGCAGTTCTTC. The chain recombines TRBV7-2 with TRBJ2-1; 9 nucleotides line up with TRBD1. The J segment lost 4 bases and the V segment lost 3 bases, leaving 4 bases of the junction unmatched. This CDR3 contains 15 residues. In germline, CDR1 is SGHTA, CDR2 FQGNSA.

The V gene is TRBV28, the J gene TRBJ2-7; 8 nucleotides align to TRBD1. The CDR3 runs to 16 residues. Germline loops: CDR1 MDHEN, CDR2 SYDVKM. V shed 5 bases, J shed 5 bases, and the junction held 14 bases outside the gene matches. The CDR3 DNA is TGTGCCAGCAGTCCCCGGACAGGGACCATTAGGAACGAGCAGTACTTC. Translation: CASSPRTGTIRNEQYF.

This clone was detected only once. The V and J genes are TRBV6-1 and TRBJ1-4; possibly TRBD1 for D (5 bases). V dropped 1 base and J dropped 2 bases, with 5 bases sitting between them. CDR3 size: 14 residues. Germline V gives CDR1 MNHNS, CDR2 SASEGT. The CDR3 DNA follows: TGTGCCAGCAGTGAAGGACAGACTAATGAAAAACTGTTTTTT. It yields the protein CASSEGQTNEKLFF.

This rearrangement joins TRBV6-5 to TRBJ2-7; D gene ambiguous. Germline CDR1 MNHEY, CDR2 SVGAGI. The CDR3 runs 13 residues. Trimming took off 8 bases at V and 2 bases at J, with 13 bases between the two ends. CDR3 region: CASGDSATYEQYF. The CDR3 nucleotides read TGTGCCAGCGGAGACTCAGCGACCTACGAGCAGTACTTC.

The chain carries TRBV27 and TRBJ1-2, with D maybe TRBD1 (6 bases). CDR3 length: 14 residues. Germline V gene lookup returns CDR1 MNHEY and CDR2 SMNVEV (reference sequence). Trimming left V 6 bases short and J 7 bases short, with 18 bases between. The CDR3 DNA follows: TGTGCCAGCAGCACCCGGAACAGGGACCCTGGCTACACCTTC. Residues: CASSTRNRDPGYTF.

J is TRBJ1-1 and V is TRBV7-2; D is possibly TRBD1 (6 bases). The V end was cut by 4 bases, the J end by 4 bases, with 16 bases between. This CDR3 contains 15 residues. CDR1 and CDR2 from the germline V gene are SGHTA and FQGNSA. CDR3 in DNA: TGTGCCAGCAGCTCGGACACAGGGTCGGTCACTGAAGCTTTCTTT. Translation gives CASSSDTGSVTEAFF.

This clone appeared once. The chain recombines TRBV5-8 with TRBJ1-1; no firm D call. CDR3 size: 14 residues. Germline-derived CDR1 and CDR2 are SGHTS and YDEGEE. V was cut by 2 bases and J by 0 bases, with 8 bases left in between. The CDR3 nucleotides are TGTGCCAGCAGCTTATCTCAGTTGAACACTGAAGCTTTCTTT. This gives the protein CASSLSQLNTEAFF.

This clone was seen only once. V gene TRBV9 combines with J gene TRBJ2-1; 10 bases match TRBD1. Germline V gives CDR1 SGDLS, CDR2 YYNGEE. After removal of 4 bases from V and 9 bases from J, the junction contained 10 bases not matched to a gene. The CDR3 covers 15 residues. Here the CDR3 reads CASSFAGTGDTEQFF. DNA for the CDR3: TGTGCCAGCAGCTTCGCCGGGACAGGGGACACTGAGCAGTTCTTC.

DNA of the CDR3: TGTGCCAGCAGCTTAACCCCGGGACAGGGAACTAATGAAAAACTGTTTTTT. Translating it yields CASSLTPGQGTNEKLFF. The chain has TRBV7-9 and TRBJ1-4; 9 nucleotides align to TRBD1. CDR3 length: 17 amino acids. With V trimmed by 2 bases and J by 1 base, 5 bases remained unmatched. Germline V lookup: CDR1 SEHNR, CDR2 FQNEAQ (reference sequence).

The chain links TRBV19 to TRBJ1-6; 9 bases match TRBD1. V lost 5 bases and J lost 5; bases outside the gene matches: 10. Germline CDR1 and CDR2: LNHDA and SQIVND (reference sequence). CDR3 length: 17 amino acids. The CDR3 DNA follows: TGTGCCAGTAGTGTACAGGGGGCCAAGACTAATAATTCACCCCTCCACTTT. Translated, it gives CASSVQGAKTNNSPLHF.

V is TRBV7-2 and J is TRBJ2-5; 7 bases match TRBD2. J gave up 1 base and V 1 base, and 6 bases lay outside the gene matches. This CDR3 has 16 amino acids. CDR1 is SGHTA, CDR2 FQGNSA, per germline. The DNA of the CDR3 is TGTGCCAGCAGCTTAGGGGTCGGGGGGTTCCAAGAGACCCAGTACTTC. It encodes CASSLGVGGFQETQYF.

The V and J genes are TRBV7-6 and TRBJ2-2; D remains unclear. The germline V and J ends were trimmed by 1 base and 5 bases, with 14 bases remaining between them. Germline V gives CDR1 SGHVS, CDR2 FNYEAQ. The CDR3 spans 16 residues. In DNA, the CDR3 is TGTGCCAGCAGCTTAGACTCGGGTACTGGGACCGGGGAGCTGTTTTTT. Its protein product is CASSLDSGTGTGELFF. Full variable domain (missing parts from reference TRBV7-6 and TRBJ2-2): GAGVSQSPRYKVTKRGQDVALRCDPISGHVSLYWYRQALGQGPEFLTYFNYEAQQDKSGLPNDRFSAERPEGSISTLTIQRTEQRDSAMYRCASSLDSGTGTGELFFGEGSRLTVL.

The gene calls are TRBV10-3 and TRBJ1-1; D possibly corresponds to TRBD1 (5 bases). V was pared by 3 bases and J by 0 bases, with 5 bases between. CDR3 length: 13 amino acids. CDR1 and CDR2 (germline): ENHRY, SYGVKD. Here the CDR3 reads CAISEQVNTEAFF. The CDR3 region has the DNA TGTGCCATCAGTGAACAGGTGAACACTGAAGCTTTCTTT.

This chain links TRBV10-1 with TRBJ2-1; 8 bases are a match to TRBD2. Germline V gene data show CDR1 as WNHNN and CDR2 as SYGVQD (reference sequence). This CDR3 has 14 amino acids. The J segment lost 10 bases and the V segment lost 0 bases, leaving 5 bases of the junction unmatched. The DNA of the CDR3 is TGCGCCAGCAGTGAGTCGGGACTAGAGGGAGAGCAGTTCTTC. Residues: CASSESGLEGEQFF.

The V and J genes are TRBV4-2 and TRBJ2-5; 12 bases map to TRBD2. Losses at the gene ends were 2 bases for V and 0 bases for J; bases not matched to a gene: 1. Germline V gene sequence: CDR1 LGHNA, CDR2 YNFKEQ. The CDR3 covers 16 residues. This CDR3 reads CASSQTSGGYQETQYF. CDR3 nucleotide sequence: TGTGCCAGCAGCCAAACTAGCGGGGGGTACCAAGAGACCCAGTACTTC.

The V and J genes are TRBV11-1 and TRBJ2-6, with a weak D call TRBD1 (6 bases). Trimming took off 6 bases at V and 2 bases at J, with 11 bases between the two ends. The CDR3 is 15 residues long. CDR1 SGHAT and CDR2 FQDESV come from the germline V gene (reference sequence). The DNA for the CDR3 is TGTGCCAGCAGAAAACAGGGCCCTGGGGCCAACGTCCTGACTTTC. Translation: CASRKQGPGANVLTF.

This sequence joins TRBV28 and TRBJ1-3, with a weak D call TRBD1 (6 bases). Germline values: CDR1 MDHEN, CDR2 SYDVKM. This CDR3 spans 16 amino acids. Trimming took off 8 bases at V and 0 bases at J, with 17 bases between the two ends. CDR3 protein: CASSPGGGASGNTIYF. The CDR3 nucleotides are TGTGCCAGCTCCCCTGGTGGGGGCGCCTCTGGAAACACCATATATTTT.

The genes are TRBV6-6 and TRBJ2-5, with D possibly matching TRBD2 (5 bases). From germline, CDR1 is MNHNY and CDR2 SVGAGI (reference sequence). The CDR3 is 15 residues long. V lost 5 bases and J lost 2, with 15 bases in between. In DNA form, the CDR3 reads TGTGCCAGCAGTCCACCTCTTACGGGGCAAGAGACCCAGTACTTC. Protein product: CASSPPLTGQETQYF.

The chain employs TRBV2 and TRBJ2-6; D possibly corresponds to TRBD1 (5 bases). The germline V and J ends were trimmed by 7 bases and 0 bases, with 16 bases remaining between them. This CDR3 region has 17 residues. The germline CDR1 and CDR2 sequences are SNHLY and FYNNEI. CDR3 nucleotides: TGTGCCAGCACCGAAGGGGTTCCGCTCTCTGGGGCCAACGTCCTGACTTTC. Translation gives CASTEGVPLSGANVLTF. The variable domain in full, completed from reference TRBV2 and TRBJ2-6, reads EPEVTQTPSHQVTQMGQEVILRCVPISNHLYFYWYRQILGQKVEFLVSFYNNEISEKSEIFDDQFSVERPDGSNFTLKIRSTKLEDSAMYFCASTEGVPLSGANVLTFGAGSRLTVL.

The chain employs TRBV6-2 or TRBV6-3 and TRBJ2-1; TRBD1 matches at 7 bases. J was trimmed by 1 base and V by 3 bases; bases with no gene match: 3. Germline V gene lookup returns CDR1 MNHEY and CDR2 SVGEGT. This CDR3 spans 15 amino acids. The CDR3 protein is CASSYGTASYNEQFF. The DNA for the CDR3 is TGTGCCAGCAGTTATGGGACAGCATCCTACAATGAGCAGTTCTTC.

The DNA for the CDR3 is TGTGCCAGCCACAGGGGCCGTTACCAAGAGACCCAGTACTTC. It yields the protein CASHRGRYQETQYF. This chain uses TRBV19 with TRBJ2-5; 7 nucleotides agree with TRBD1. The CDR3 extends over 14 amino acids. V dropped 9 bases and J dropped 0; count of bases not matched to a gene: 7. Germline loops: CDR1 LNHDA, CDR2 SQIVND (reference sequence).

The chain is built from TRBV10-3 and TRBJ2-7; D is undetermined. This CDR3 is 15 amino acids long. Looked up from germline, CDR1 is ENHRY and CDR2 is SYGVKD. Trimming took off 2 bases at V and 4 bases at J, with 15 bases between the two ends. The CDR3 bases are TGTGCCATCAGTGAGCCTAAGCTTAGTGTATACGAGCAGTACTTC. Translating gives CAISEPKLSVYEQYF.